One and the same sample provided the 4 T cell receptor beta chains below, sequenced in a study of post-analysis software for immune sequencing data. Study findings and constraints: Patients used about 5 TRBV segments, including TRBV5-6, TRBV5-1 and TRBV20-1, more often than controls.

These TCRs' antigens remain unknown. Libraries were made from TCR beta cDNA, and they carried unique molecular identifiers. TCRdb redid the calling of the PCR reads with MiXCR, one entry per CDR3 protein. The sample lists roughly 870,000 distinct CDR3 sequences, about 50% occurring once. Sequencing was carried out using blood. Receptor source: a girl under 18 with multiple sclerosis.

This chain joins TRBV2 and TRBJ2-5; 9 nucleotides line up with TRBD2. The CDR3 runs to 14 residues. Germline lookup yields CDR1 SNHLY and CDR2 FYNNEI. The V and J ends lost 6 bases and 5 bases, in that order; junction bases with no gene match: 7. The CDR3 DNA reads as TGTGCCAGCAGGACGCGGGAGGGCGGTGAGACCCAGTACTTC. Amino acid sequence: CASRTREGGETQYF. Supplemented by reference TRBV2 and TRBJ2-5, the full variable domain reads EPEVTQTPSHQVTQMGQEVILRCVPISNHLYFYWYRQILGQKVEFLVSFYNNEISEKSEIFDDQFSVERPDGSNFTLKIRSTKLEDSAMYFCASRTREGGETQYFGPGTRLLVL.

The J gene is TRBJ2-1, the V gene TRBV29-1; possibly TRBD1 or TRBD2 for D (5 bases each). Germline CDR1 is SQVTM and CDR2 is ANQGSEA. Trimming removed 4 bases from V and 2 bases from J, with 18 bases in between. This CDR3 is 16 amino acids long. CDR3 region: CSVGEREQGPYNEQFF. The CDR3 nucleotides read TGCAGCGTTGGAGAAAGGGAGCAGGGCCCCTACAATGAGCAGTTCTTC.

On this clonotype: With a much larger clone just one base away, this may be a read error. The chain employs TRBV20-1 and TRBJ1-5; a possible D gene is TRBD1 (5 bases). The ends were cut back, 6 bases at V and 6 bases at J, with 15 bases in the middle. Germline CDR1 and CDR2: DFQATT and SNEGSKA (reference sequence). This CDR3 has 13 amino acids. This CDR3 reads CSATTGDAQPQHF. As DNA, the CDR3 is TGCAGTGCCACTACAGGAGATGCTCAGCCCCAGCATTTT.

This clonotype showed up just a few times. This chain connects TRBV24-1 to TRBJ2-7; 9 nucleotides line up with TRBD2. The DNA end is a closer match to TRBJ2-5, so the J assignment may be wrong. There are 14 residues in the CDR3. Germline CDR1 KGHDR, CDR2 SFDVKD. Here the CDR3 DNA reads TGTGCCACCAGTGAGAGCGGGAGGAGGGAGACCCAGTACTTC. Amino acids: CATSESGRRETQYF.